These T cell receptor beta chains were read from a single sample in a study of blood T cell repertoires in COVID-19. Clones were sequenced by immunoSEQ multiplex PCR, and TCRdb holds only the in-frame ones, with some missing. Counted here are over 300,000 clones, over 75% occurring once; the ten biggest clones make up 7.2%. Sequenced sample: peripheral blood. These receptors originate from a human donor in a cohort sampled during active COVID-19. Both conserved end residues are part of each CDR3. Each record gives: D gene, V gene, clone size, J gene, CDR3 DNA, CDR3 protein. The D gene is left open where the match is weak. Not all rows give a size; the values are once, few, many and, for expanded clones, a class.

TRBD1	TRBV6-6	.	TRBJ1-1	TGTGCCAGCAGAGACAGGGTAAACACTGAAGCTTTCTTT	CASRDRVNTEAFF
.	TRBV29-1	.	TRBJ2-3	TGCAGCAGCAGTTGGACAGCCTCAGATACGCAGTATTTT	CSSSWTASDTQYF
TRBD1	TRBV4-2	.	TRBJ2-7	TGTGCCAGCAGCCCAGGACAGGGGGCCTCCTACGAGCAGTACTTC	CASSPGQGASYEQYF
.	TRBV5-1	.	TRBJ2-1	TGCGCCAGCAGCTCCGGGGGATACAATGAGCAGTTCTTC	CASSSGGYNEQFF
TRBD1	TRBV19	.	TRBJ1-6	TGTGCCAGTAGTCGCGTACAGGGGGGATCACCCCTCCACTTT	CASSRVQGGSPLHF
TRBD1	TRBV24-1	once	TRBJ2-1	TGTGCCACCAGTGAACCCGGACAGGGCAGTGAGCAGTTCTTC	CATSEPGQGSEQFF
.	TRBV6-5	.	TRBJ1-2	TGTGCCAGCAGCAGTCAGCGAAAAGCTAACTATGGCTACACCTTC	CASSSQRKANYGYTF
.	TRBV30	.	TRBJ1-2	TGTGCCTGGAGTGTACACGGAGGTTACGGATTCTATGGCTACACCTTC	CAWSVHGGYGFYGYTF
.	TRBV10-3	.	TRBJ1-1	TGTGCCATCAGGGTTAGGGGGGGAGAAACTGAAGCTTTCTTT	CAIRVRGGETEAFF
TRBD2	TRBV2	.	TRBJ2-2	TGTGCCAGCGGGACTAGCGGGGGGGCGAACACCGGGGAGCTGTTTTTT	CASGTSGGANTGELFF
TRBD1	TRBV9	.	TRBJ2-7	TGTGCCAGCAGCCCTAAGGGACAGACTTATTGGTACGAGCAGTACTTC	CASSPKGQTYWYEQYF
.	TRBV7-3	.	TRBJ2-4	TGTGCCAGCAGCTTTACGGGGAGCAGAGCCAAAAACATTCAGTACTTC	CASSFTGSRAKNIQYF
TRBD2	TRBV7-3	.	TRBJ2-3	TGTGCCAGCAGCTCCGGGCTAGCGGGTAGCACAGATACGCAGTATTTT	CASSSGLAGSTDTQYF
.	TRBV11-2	.	TRBJ1-5	TGTGCCAGCAGCTTATCTTTAGAGGGTCAGCCCCAGCATTTT	CASSLSLEGQPQHF
TRBD1	TRBV30	.	TRBJ1-2	TGTGCCTGGAGACAGGGGGCTAGTAGCTATGGCTACACCTTC	CAWRQGASSYGYTF
.	TRBV29-1	many	TRBJ1-2	TGCAGCGTTGAGGGGCGACAGGAAAACTATGGCTACACCTTC	CSVEGRQENYGYTF